The present entry profiles one T cell receptor beta chain with its context. Its antigen is unidentified. The data belong to a study of OX40 agonist ivuxolimab in advanced cancers. About the study: Ivuxolimab, an antibody that agonizes OX40 (CD134), was administered to the patients. Among those treated, three patients had partial responses, one with hepatocellular carcinoma and two with cutaneous melanoma. General study points: More expanded clones were found, on average, in CD8+ than in CD4+ T cells.

Measured with immunoSEQ multiplex PCR; TCRdb has only the in-frame clones, and not every one. This sample has 27,000 or so clones, with around 82% found just once. The starting material was CD4+ or CD8+ T cells sorted from blood, obtained in a trial of the OX40 agonist ivuxolimab. The receptor comes from an adult with an advanced solid tumor such as melanoma, head and neck, liver or kidney cancer.

The CDR3 loop is CASSRTDRGNSPLHF. The CDR3 DNA follows: TGTGCCAGCAGTCGCACAGACAGGGGTAATTCACCCCTCCACTTT. The chain couples TRBV6-1 to TRBJ1-6, with TRBD1 matching over 8 bases. Germline CDR1 and CDR2: MNHNS and SASEGT. V shed 5 bases, J shed 6 bases, and the junction held 6 bases outside the gene matches. The CDR3 loop spans 15 amino acids.